This T cell receptor beta chain stems from a study of cytomegalovirus exposure and HLA in healthy donors. Whole-study context: The platform used for the roughly 130 validation repertoires matched that of the roughly 670 first-cohort repertoires, a later analysis reported.

The CDR3 contains 15 residues. Germline CDR1 and CDR2: LNHNV and YYDKDF (reference sequence). Trimming took 0 bases from V and 0 from J, leaving 6 bases between them. This clone was observed a few times. Its target is unknown. The assay was immunoSEQ multiplex PCR, and TCRdb's table has in-frame clones only and misses some. The table includes roughly 150,000 clones, about nine tenths detected once. Study-level points and caveats: It was reportedly the case that the classifier diagnosed cytomegalovirus status with high specificity and sensitivity. The study listed roughly 160 cytomegalovirus-associated TCR beta chains.

The sequencing sample was made of PBMCs. This rearrangement joins TRBV15 to TRBJ2-1, with D tentatively TRBD2 (5 bases). The TCR was taken from a man younger than 35 in good health and CMV-seronegative. CDR3 residues: CATSREGSSYNEQFF. DNA of the CDR3: TGTGCCACCAGCAGAGAGGGGAGCTCCTACAATGAGCAGTTCTTC.